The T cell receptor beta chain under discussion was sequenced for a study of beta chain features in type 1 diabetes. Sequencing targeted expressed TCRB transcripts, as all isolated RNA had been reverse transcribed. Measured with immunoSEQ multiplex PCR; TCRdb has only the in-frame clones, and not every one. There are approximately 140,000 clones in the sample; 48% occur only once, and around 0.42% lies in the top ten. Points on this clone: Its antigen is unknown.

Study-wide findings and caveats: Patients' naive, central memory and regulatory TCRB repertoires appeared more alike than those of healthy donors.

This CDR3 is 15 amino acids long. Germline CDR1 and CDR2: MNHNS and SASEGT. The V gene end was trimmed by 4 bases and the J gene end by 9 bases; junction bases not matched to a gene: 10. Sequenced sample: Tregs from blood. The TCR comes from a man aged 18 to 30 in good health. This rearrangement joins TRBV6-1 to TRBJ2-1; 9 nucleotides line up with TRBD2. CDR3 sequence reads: CASSARTSEIGEQFF. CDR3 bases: TGTGCCAGCAGTGCCCGGACTAGCGAGATCGGTGAGCAGTTCTTC.